The present entry profiles one TCR beta chain with its context. The source of the sample is a study of blood T cell repertoires in COVID-19. About the study: Material from acute and convalescent COVID-19 was sourced from the United States, Italy and Spain.

This CDR3 is 15 amino acids long. Trimming took 1 base from V and 8 from J; bases not matched to a gene: 8. Germline V CDR1 and CDR2: LGHDT, YNNKEL (reference sequence). Original processing methods: Estimates of nucleated cell counts were drawn from the amplification of reference gene primers. Produced via immunoSEQ multiplex PCR; TCRdb's table is partial and in-frame only. V, J and clone size were drawn from that table, and D and trimming were deduced from the DNA. This table has some 210,000 clones, around 88% appearing once. Sequencing was performed on peripheral blood. This chain joins TRBV3-1 (or the pseudogene TRBV3-2) and TRBJ1-2, with 9 bases lining up with TRBD1. The clonotype originates from a man aged 50 or older with active or convalescent COVID-19. The CDR3 DNA is TGTGCCAGCAGCCAAGCTTGGGACAGGGTGGGCGGCTACACCTTC. This sequence encodes CASSQAWDRVGGYTF.